This T cell receptor (beta chain) appears in the sequencing data of a study of CD8 T cells in Susac syndrome. With random hexamers, 0.5 to 1 ug RNA was reverse transcribed. TCRdb re-derived calls from the immunoSEQ multiplex PCR reads in MiXCR, one entry per CDR3 protein. The sample carries more than 150,000 distinct CDR3 sequences, approximately 96% recorded once. The CDR3 is 15 residues long. Trimming removed 0 bases at V and 7 bases at J, with 15 bases between. Germline V gives CDR1 LGHDT, CDR2 YNNKEL (reference sequence). TCR beta sequencing was performed on blood CD8+ and CD4+ T cells. Sequenced sample: CD8+ T cells from PBMCs. The chain is built from TRBV3-1 and TRBJ2-5; D gene unclear. The TCR was taken from a human donor with multiple sclerosis. In DNA, the CDR3 is TGTGCCAGCAGCCAAGATCGGCCAGCGAAGGGGACCCAGTACTTC. Protein: CASSQDRPAKGTQYF.